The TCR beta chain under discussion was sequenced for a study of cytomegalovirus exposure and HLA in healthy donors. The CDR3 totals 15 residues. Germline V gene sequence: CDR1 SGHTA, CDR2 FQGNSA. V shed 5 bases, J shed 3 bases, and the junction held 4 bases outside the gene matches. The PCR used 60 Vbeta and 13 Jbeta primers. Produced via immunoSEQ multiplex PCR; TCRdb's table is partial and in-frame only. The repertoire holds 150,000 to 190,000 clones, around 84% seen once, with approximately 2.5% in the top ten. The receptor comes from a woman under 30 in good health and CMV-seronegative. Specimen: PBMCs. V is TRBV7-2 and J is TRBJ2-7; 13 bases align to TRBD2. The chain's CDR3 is CASSRGLAGVYEQYF. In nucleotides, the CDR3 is TGTGCCAGCAGCCGCGGACTAGCGGGAGTCTACGAGCAGTACTTC.